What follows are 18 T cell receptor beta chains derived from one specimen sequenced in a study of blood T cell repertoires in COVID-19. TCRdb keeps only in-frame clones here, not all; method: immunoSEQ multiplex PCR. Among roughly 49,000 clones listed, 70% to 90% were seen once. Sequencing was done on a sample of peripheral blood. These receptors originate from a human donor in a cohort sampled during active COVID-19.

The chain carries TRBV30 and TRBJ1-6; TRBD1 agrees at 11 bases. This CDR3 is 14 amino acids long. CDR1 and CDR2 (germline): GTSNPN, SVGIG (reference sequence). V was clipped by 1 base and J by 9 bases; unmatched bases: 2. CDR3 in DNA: TGTGCCTGGAGTGAAGGGACAGGGGGTTCACCCCTCCACTTT. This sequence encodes CAWSEGTGGSPLHF. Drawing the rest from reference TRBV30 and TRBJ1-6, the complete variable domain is SQTIHQWPATLVQPVGSPLSLECTVEGTSNPNLYWYRQAAGRGLQLLFYSVGIGQISSEVPQNLSASRPQDRQFILSSKKLLLSDSGFYLCAWSEGTGGSPLHFGNGTRLTVT.

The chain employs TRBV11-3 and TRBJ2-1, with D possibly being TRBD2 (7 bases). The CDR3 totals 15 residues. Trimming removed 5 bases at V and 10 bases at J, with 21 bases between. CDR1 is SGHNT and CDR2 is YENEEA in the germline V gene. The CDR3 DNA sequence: TGTGCCAGCAGCCTCCGGGGGGCGGAGGGCCGCGAGCAGTTCTTC. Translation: CASSLRGAEGREQFF.

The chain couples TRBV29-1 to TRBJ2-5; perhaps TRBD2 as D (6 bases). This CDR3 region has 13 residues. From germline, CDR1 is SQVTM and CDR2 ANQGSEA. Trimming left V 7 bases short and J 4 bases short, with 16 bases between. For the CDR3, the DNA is TGCAGCGCGTCTGCCCTCGGGGGAGAGACCCAGTACTTC. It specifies CSASALGGETQYF.

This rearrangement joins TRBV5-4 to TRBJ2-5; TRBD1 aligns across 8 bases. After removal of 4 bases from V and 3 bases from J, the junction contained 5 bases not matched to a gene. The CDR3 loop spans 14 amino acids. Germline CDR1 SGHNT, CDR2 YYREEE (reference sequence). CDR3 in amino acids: CASSGGQAKETQYF. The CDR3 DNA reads TGTGCCAGCAGCGGGGGACAGGCTAAAGAGACCCAGTACTTC.

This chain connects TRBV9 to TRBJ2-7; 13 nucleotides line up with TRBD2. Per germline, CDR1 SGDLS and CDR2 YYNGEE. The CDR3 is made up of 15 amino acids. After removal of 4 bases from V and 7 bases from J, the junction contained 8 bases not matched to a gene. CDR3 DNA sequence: TGTGCCAGCAGCCCGAGGACTAGCGGGGGTGGGGAGCAGTACTTC. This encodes CASSPRTSGGGEQYF. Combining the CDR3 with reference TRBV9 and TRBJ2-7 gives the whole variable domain DSGVTQTPKHLITATGQRVTLRCSPRSGDLSVYWYQQSLDQGLQFLIQYYNGEERAKGNILERFSAQQFPDLHSELNLSSLELGDSALYFCASSPRTSGGGEQYFGPGTRLTVT.

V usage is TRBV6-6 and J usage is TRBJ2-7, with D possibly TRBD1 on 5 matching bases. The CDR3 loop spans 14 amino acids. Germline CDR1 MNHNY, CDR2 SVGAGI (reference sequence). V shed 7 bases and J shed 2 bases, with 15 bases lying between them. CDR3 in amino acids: CASTSQAIAYEQYV. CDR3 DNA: TGTGCCAGCACATCACAGGCGATCGCCTACGAGCAGTACGTC.

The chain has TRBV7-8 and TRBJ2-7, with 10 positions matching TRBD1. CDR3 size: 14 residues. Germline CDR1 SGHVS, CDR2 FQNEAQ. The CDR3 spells CASSSQVGQGPWNV. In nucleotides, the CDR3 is TGTGCCAGCAGCTCCCAAGTGGGACAGGGGCCGTGGAACGTC.

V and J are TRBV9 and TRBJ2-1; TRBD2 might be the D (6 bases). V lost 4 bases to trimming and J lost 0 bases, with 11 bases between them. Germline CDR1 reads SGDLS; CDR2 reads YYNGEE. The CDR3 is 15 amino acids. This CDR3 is CASSPWRGSYNEQFF. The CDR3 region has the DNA TGTGCCAGCAGCCCCTGGCGGGGCTCCTACAATGAGCAGTTCTTC.

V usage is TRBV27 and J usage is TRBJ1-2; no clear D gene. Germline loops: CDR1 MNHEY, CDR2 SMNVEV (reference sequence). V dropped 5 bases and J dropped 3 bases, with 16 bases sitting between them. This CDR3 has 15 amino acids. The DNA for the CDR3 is TGTGCCAGCAGTCCGGACGGGGAGGGCGACTATGGCTACACCTTC. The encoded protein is CASSPDGEGDYGYTF.

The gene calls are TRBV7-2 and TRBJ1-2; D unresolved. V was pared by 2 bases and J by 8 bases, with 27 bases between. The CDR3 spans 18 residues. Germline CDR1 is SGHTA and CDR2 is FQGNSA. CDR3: CASSLRADGGRDENGYTF. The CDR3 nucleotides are TGTGCCAGCAGCTTACGGGCCGACGGAGGCAGAGACGAAAACGGCTACACCTTC. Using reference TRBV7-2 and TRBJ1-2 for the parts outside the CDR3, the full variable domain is GAGVSQSPSNKVTEKGKDVELRCDPISGHTALYWYRQSLGQGLEFLIYFQGNSAPDKSGLPSDRFSAERTGGSVSTLTIQRTQQEDSAVYLCASSLRADGGRDENGYTFGSGTRLTVV.

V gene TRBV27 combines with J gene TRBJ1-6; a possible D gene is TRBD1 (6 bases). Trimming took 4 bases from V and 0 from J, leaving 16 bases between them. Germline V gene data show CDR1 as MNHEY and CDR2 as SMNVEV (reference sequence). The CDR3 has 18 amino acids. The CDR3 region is CASSSRDIGRSYNSPLHF. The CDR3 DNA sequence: TGTGCCAGCAGTTCCCGGGACATTGGACGCTCCTATAATTCACCCCTCCACTTT.

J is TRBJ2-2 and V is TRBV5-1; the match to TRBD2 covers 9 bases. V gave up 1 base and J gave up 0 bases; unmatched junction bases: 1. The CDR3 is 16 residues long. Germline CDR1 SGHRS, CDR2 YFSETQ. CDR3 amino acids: CASSLTSGPNTGELFF. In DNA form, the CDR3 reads TGCGCCAGCAGCTTGACTAGCGGGCCGAACACCGGGGAGCTGTTTTTT.

CDR3 sequence (DNA): TGCGCCAGCAGCTTGGAGACAGCTAGCTATGGCTACACCTTC. Translation gives CASSLETASYGYTF. The chain carries TRBV5-1 and TRBJ1-2, with D perhaps TRBD1 (5 bases). Germline CDR1 reads SGHRS; CDR2 reads YFSETQ. The CDR3 runs 14 residues. V lost 0 bases and J lost 4, with 10 bases in between.

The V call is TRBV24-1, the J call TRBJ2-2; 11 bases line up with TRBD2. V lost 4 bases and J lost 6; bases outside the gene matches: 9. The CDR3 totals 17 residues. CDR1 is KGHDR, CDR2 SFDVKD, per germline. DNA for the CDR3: TGTGCCACCAGTGACGTTAGCGGGAGGGCCCAATCCGGGGAGCTGTTTTTT. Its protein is CATSDVSGRAQSGELFF.

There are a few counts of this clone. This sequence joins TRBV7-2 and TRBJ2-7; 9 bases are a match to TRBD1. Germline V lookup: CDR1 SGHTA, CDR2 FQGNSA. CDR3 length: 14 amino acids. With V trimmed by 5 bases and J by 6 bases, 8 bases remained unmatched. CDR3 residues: CASSPQDRGAEQYV. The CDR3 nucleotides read TGTGCCAGCAGCCCGCAGGACAGGGGTGCCGAGCAGTACGTC.

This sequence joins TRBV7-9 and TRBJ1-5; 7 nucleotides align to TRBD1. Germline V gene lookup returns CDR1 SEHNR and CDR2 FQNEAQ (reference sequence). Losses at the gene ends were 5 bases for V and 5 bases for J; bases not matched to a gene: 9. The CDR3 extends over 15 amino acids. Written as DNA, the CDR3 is TGTGCCAGCAGCCCGACAGGGTCGCCGGATCAGCCCCAGCATTTT. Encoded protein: CASSPTGSPDQPQHF.

The CDR3 spells CASSHEGTGGETQYF. The DNA of the CDR3 is TGCGCCAGCAGCCATGAAGGGACAGGGGGGGAGACCCAGTACTTC. V gene TRBV5-1 combines with J gene TRBJ2-5; 11 bases fit TRBD1. In germline, CDR1 is SGHRS, CDR2 YFSETQ. V was clipped by 4 bases and J by 5 bases; unmatched bases: 7. The CDR3 length is 15 residues.

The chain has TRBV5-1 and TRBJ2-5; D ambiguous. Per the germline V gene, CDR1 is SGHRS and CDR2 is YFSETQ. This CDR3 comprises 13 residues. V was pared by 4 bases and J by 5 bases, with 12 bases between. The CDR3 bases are TGCGCCAGCAGCCTTGCCAGAACCGAGACCCAGTACTTC. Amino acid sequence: CASSLARTETQYF.